This T cell receptor beta chain was profiled in a study of cytomegalovirus exposure and HLA in healthy donors. Study-wide results and limits: Highly shared sequence variants in one cluster were likely a sequencing artifact. Data from an earlier analysis indicated that most TCR beta V segments were productive either about 87% or about 30% of the time. Near-uniform donor sequencing depth was presumed by presence/absence analyses. The study put about 180 TCR beta chains on its list as cytomegalovirus-associated.

Remarks on this clone: Its specificity is not known.

The PCR was carried out with 60 Vbeta primers and 13 Jbeta primers. Here immunoSEQ multiplex PCR was the method, and the copy in TCRdb shows in-frame clones only, minus some. The table includes about 160,000 clones, around 79% detected once. The clonotype comes from a female donor in good health and CMV-seronegative. Sequenced input: PBMCs.

The CDR3 nucleotides read TGTGCCAGCAGCTTGCAGGTCGGGAAGGGGGAAGAGACCCAGTACTTC. This codes for CASSLQVGKGEETQYF. The chain is built from TRBV5-8 and TRBJ2-5; tentative D call: TRBD1 (6 bases). The CDR3 loop spans 16 amino acids. The ends were cut back, 1 base at V and 3 bases at J, with 16 bases in the middle. Germline V CDR1 and CDR2: SGHTS, YDEGEE. Filled out from reference TRBV5-8 and TRBJ2-5, the complete variable domain reads EAGVTQSPTHLIKTRGQQATLRCSPISGHTSVYWYQQALGLGLQFLLWYDEGEERNRGNFPPRFSGRQFPNYSSELNVNALELEDSALYLCASSLQVGKGEETQYFGPGTRLLVL.